The 19 T cell receptor beta chains below all came from one sample that was sequenced in a study of blood T cell repertoires in COVID-19. Sequenced by immunoSEQ multiplex PCR; TCRdb stores in-frame clones only, minus some. The table has around 250,000 clones, around 89% seen once. The source material was PBMCs or T cells enriched from blood (not recorded which). The source of these receptors is a man aged 50 to 60 who had been exposed to COVID-19.

This chain connects TRBV11-2 to TRBJ2-7, with TRBD2 identical over 9 bases. The CDR3 spans 16 residues. The germline V gene has CDR1 SGHAT and CDR2 FQNNGV. After removal of 7 bases from V and 0 bases from J, the junction contained 10 bases not matched to a gene. CDR3 sequence reads: CASTPLGGGASYEQYF. In DNA form, the CDR3 reads TGTGCCAGCACTCCTCTCGGCGGGGGGGCCTCCTACGAGCAGTACTTC. Together with reference TRBV11-2 and TRBJ2-7, the CDR3 gives the full variable domain: EAGVAQSPRYKIIEKRQSVAFWCNPISGHATLYWYQQILGQGPKLLIQFQNNGVVDDSQLPKDRFSAERLKGVDSTLKIQPAKLEDSAVYLCASTPLGGGASYEQYFGPGTRLTVT.

This chain connects TRBV7-9 to TRBJ2-7; 8 nucleotides line up with TRBD1. Germline V gives CDR1 SEHNR, CDR2 FQNEAQ (reference sequence). With 5 bases clipped from V and 7 bases from J, the junction kept 10 bases outside the gene matches. The CDR3 runs to 14 residues. CDR3 residues: CASSLTGTGGEQYV. The CDR3 bases are TGTGCCAGCAGCCTGACGGGGACAGGAGGTGAGCAGTACGTC.

The chain is built from TRBV6-4 and TRBJ1-1; 8 nucleotides agree with TRBD1. Trimming cost V 3 bases and J 3 bases; bases outside gene matches: 6. The CDR3 has 15 amino acids. Per germline, CDR1 MRHNA and CDR2 SNTAGT. Here the CDR3 reads CASSEAGGADTEAFF. DNA for the CDR3: TGTGCCAGCAGTGAGGCAGGGGGCGCAGACACTGAAGCTTTCTTT.

This sequence joins TRBV18 and TRBJ1-2; 11 bases fit TRBD1. Germline lookup yields CDR1 KGHSH and CDR2 LQKENI. The V segment lost 4 bases and the J segment 5 bases; nucleotides outside the gene matches: 12. This CDR3 has 17 residues. CDR3 sequence (DNA): TGTGCCAGCTCACAACCGGGACAGGGGGATGATAAGTATGGCTACACCTTC. It yields the protein CASSQPGQGDDKYGYTF.

This chain's CDR3 is CASSLAGDSYNEQFF. CDR3 coding DNA: TGTGCCAGCAGCTTAGCGGGCGATTCCTACAATGAGCAGTTCTTC. This rearrangement joins TRBV7-3 to TRBJ2-1; the D gene is possibly TRBD2 (5 bases). V lost 2 bases, J lost 1 base, and 9 bases lay in between. The CDR3 covers 15 residues. Germline CDR1 reads SGHTA; CDR2 reads FQGTGA.

The chain combines TRBV27 with TRBJ2-3; 10 bases map to TRBD2. The junction had 10 bases not matched to a gene; V was cut back by 10 bases and J by 3 bases. The CDR3 extends over 15 amino acids. Germline V gives CDR1 MNHEY, CDR2 SMNVEV (reference sequence). The chain's CDR3 is CATLTSLAGTDTQYF. CDR3 sequence (DNA): TGTGCCACACTTACCTCACTAGCGGGGACAGATACGCAGTATTTT.

This chain links TRBV5-1 with TRBJ1-2, with D tentatively TRBD1 (6 bases). Germline V gene data show CDR1 as SGHRS and CDR2 as YFSETQ. This CDR3 has 14 residues. V lost 0 bases and J 5 bases, leaving 11 bases between the germline ends. The CDR3 nucleotides read TGCGCCAGCAGCTTGGTGCCAGGGACATATGGCTACACCTTC. It codes for CASSLVPGTYGYTF. Supplemented by reference TRBV5-1 and TRBJ1-2, the full variable domain reads KAGVTQTPRYLIKTRGQQVTLSCSPISGHRSVSWYQQTPGQGLQFLFEYFSETQRNKGNFPGRFSGRQFSNSRSEMNVSTLELGDSALYLCASSLVPGTYGYTFGSGTRLTVV.

The V gene is TRBV9, the J gene TRBJ2-2; 8 nucleotides match TRBD2. After removal of 9 bases from V and 4 bases from J, the junction contained 8 bases not matched to a gene. Germline CDR1 reads SGDLS; CDR2 reads YYNGEE. This CDR3 is built from 14 residues. In nucleotides, the CDR3 is TGTGCCACCGGGAGGGGGGCGGTCACCGGGGAGCTGTTTTTT. Protein: CATGRGAVTGELFF.

The genes are TRBV12-3 or TRBV12-4 and TRBJ2-7; perhaps TRBD1 as D (6 bases). The CDR3 runs 13 residues. V lost 6 bases, J lost 7 bases, and 16 bases lay in between. Here the CDR3 DNA reads TGTGCCAGCAGCCCTGGACAGTTTCGGGAGCAGTACTTC. It yields the protein CASSPGQFREQYF.

This chain uses TRBV3-1 (or the pseudogene TRBV3-2) with TRBJ2-5, with a tentative D call TRBD2 (6 bases). CDR3 length: 14 amino acids. V was cut by 0 bases and J by 4 bases, with 9 bases left in between. Germline CDR1 reads LGHDT; CDR2 reads YNNKEL (reference sequence). The CDR3 bases are TGTGCCAGCAGCCAAGATCCTAGCGCAGAGACCCAGTACTTC. It codes for CASSQDPSAETQYF.

The chain employs TRBV28 and TRBJ1-2, with a possible D match to TRBD1 (6 bases). CDR1 is MDHEN and CDR2 is SYDVKM in the germline V gene. The V and J ends lost 5 bases and 2 bases respectively, with 12 bases between them. This CDR3 is built from 14 residues. DNA for the CDR3: TGTGCCAGCAGTCAACCGGGACAAAACTATGGCTACACCTTC. Its translation is CASSQPGQNYGYTF.

The gene calls are TRBV15 and TRBJ2-7; 8 positions match TRBD2. The germline gives CDR1 LNHNV, CDR2 YYDKDF (reference sequence). The CDR3 has 13 amino acids. V was pared by 4 bases and J by 6 bases, with 5 bases of the junction left unmatched. For the CDR3, the DNA is TGTGCCACCAGCATGTTAGGACTAGCCGAGCAGTACGTC. This encodes CATSMLGLAEQYV.

This chain connects TRBV3-1 (or the pseudogene TRBV3-2) to TRBJ2-2; 8 positions match TRBD1. Germline trimming cut 2 bases from V and 0 bases from J; bases unmatched to any gene: 2. Germline assignment: CDR1 LGHDT and CDR2 YNNKEL (reference sequence). The CDR3 consists of 16 residues. CDR3 DNA: TGTGCCAGCAGCCAACAGGGGGCAGCGAACACCGGGGAGCTGTTTTTT. It encodes CASSQQGAANTGELFF.

This clone was detected a few times. The chain is built from TRBV19 and TRBJ2-1; a weak D match, TRBD2 (6 bases). The germline V gene has CDR1 LNHDA and CDR2 SQIVND (reference sequence). The CDR3 contains 18 residues. Trimming pared 6 bases from V and 1 base from J, leaving 22 bases between. The DNA for the CDR3 is TGTGCCAGTAGGAGGGGCCTCGGGGCGGAGGGGTCCTACAATGAGCAGTTCTTC. Its protein product is CASRRGLGAEGSYNEQFF.

J is TRBJ1-1 and V is TRBV20-1; no clear D gene. This CDR3 comprises 11 residues. V was shortened by 6 bases and J by 2 bases, with 7 bases between the two germline ends. Germline CDR1 reads DFQATT; CDR2 reads SNEGSKA (reference sequence). CDR3 in amino acids: CSAGSNTEAFF. DNA of the CDR3: TGCAGTGCAGGGAGTAACACTGAAGCTTTCTTT.

The rearrangement uses TRBV27 and TRBJ1-1, with 8 positions matching TRBD1. In germline, CDR1 is MNHEY, CDR2 SMNVEV (reference sequence). With V trimmed by 2 bases and J by 5 bases, 4 bases remained unmatched. CDR3 size: 14 residues. CDR3 sequence: CASSLGQGWTEAFF. CDR3 bases: TGTGCCAGCAGTTTAGGACAGGGTTGGACTGAAGCTTTCTTT.

The chain joins TRBV5-6 to TRBJ2-7, with 9 bases fitting TRBD1. There are 16 residues in the CDR3. With V trimmed by 4 bases and J by 2 bases, 10 bases remained unmatched. CDR1 SGHDT and CDR2 YYEEEE come from the germline V gene. The CDR3 region is CASSHARDRDTYEQYF. As DNA, the CDR3 is TGTGCCAGCAGCCACGCCAGGGACAGGGACACCTACGAGCAGTACTTC.

V and J are TRBV20-1 and TRBJ2-1; TRBD2 matches 9 bases. Germline V gene lookup returns CDR1 DFQATT and CDR2 SNEGSKA (reference sequence). CDR3 length equals 17 residues. V shed 3 bases and J 4 bases; nucleotides not matched to a gene: 13. The CDR3 reads CSASLGREGDDYNEQFF. The CDR3 nucleotides are TGCAGTGCTAGTTTGGGGCGGGAGGGGGATGATTACAATGAGCAGTTCTTC.

This chain links TRBV30 with TRBJ1-5, with TRBD1 matching 8 bases. Germline assignment: CDR1 GTSNPN and CDR2 SVGIG (reference sequence). V was clipped by 3 bases and J by 3 bases; unmatched bases: 7. The length of the CDR3 is 15 residues. The CDR3 coding sequence is TGTGCCTGGAGCCTTGGACAGGGTGACAATCAGCCCCAGCATTTT. This translates into CAWSLGQGDNQPQHF.